This TCR beta chain was identified during a study of long-term antiretroviral therapy in people with HIV. Survey-level immunoSEQ v3.0 assays were run. The protocol was immunoSEQ multiplex PCR, while the TCRdb copy is restricted to in-frame clones and leaves out a portion. The table has some 31,000 clones, 95% seen once. Study findings and constraints: Increased diversity was seen after ART, yet it remained lower than in transplant donor controls.

Every one of the participants with HIV received treatment in the United States. As regards this clone: The antigen is unknown.

Germline V gene sequence: CDR1 MNHEY, CDR2 SVGAGI. Losses at the gene ends were 8 bases for V and 6 bases for J; bases not matched to a gene: 1. This CDR3 contains 11 residues. The specimen comprised unsorted PBMCs, sampled 5.3 years after starting antiretroviral therapy. The J gene is TRBJ2-1, the V gene TRBV6-5, with TRBD2 matching over 7 bases. The receptor's source is a young man with HIV. The CDR3 nucleotides are TGTGCCAGCCGACTAGCCAATGAGCAGTTCTTC. Protein sequence: CASRLANEQFF.